The 22 T cell receptor beta chains listed next were all sequenced from one sample in a study of identical twins. TCRdb reprocessed the 5' RACE reads via MiXCR and lists one record per CDR3 protein. The repertoire includes 750,000 to 950,000 distinct CDR3 sequences, approximately 13% of them detected once, and 1.5% to 2% sits in the top ten. These sequences were also reported in another study, on yellow fever vaccine responses in identical twins.

Sequenced sample: PBMCs. The source is a woman aged 18-35 years in good health.

This clonotype was found a few times. The chain links TRBV6-2 or TRBV6-3 to TRBJ2-7; D is uncertain. This CDR3 spans 15 amino acids. Trimming pared 2 bases from V and 0 bases from J, leaving 11 bases between. Looked up from germline, CDR1 is MNHEY and CDR2 is SVGEGT. The CDR3 nucleotides read TGTGCCAGCAGTTACAACTTCCAGAGCTCCTACGAGCAGTACTTC. Its protein is CASSYNFQSSYEQYF.

A note on this clonotype: The germline gene is not matched at one end of the junction; a read error may be the cause. CDR3 nucleotide sequence: TGTGCCAACAGCTTTGAGGGCGAACCCAGAGAGACCCAGTACTTC. It translates to CANSFEGEPRETQYF. This chain links TRBV5-5 with TRBJ2-5, with a possible D match to TRBD2 (5 bases). CDR1 and CDR2 (germline): SGHKS, YYEKEE (reference sequence). The CDR3 covers 15 residues.

In this sample, this clonotype turned up a few times. The rearrangement joins TRBV20-1 to TRBJ2-1; D may be TRBD1 (7 bases). Germline V CDR1 and CDR2: DFQATT, SNEGSKA (reference sequence). The CDR3 covers 13 residues. V dropped 6 bases and J dropped 5 bases, with 14 bases sitting between them. The CDR3 DNA is TGCAGTGCGGCGGGACAGCTAAACAATGAGCAGTTCTTC. Translating gives CSAAGQLNNEQFF.

This clonotype was seen only a few times. The gene calls are TRBV18 and TRBJ1-3; D not resolved. Trimming left V 6 bases short and J 4 bases short, with 16 bases between. Germline CDR1 is KGHSH and CDR2 is LQKENI. The CDR3 extends over 15 amino acids. CDR3 protein: CASSPVEGSGNTIYF. CDR3 sequence (DNA): TGTGCCAGCTCCCCGGTCGAAGGGAGCGGAAACACCATATATTTT. The entire variable domain, with the rest obtained from reference TRBV18 and TRBJ1-3, is as follows: NAGVMQNPRHLVRRRGQEARLRCSPMKGHSHVYWYRQLPEEGLKFMVYLQKENIIDESGMPKERFSAEFPKEGPSILRIQQVVRGDSAAYFCASSPVEGSGNTIYFGEGSWLTVV.

The chain carries TRBV5-4 and TRBJ1-5, with D unclear. Germline V gene sequence: CDR1 SGHNT, CDR2 YYREEE (reference sequence). CDR3 length: 15 amino acids. V was clipped by 0 bases and J by 0 bases, with 7 bases between them. This chain's CDR3 is CASSLVQYSNQPQHF. CDR3 DNA: TGTGCCAGCAGCTTGGTCCAGTATAGCAATCAGCCCCAGCATTTT.

V is TRBV12-3 or TRBV12-4 and J is TRBJ2-5, with a possible D match to TRBD2 (5 bases). The CDR3 is made up of 13 amino acids. V was cut by 6 bases and J by 1 base, with 9 bases left in between. CDR3 residues: CASSRELQETQYF. In nucleotides, the CDR3 is TGTGCCAGCAGCCGGGAACTCCAAGAGACCCAGTACTTC.

This chain joins TRBV12-3 or TRBV12-4 and TRBJ2-6, with 7 bases identical to TRBD1. This CDR3 is 15 amino acids long. J was trimmed by 1 base and V by 7 bases; bases with no gene match: 4. This CDR3 reads CASTKTGSGANVLTF. In nucleotides, the CDR3 is TGTGCCAGCACCAAGACAGGGTCTGGGGCCAACGTCCTGACTTTC.

Many counts were recorded for this clonotype. The chain links TRBV5-1 to TRBJ2-5; 7 nucleotides line up with TRBD1. The CDR3 sequence is 14 residues long. Germline-derived CDR1 and CDR2 are SGHRS and YFSETQ. V shed 4 bases and J 2 bases; nucleotides not matched to a gene: 5. CDR3 sequence (DNA): TGCGCCAGCAGCGAGACAGGGTATCAAGAGACCCAGTACTTC. Its protein is CASSETGYQETQYF. Variable domain in full (rest from reference TRBV5-1 and TRBJ2-5): KAGVTQTPRYLIKTRGQQVTLSCSPISGHRSVSWYQQTPGQGLQFLFEYFSETQRNKGNFPGRFSGRQFSNSRSEMNVSTLELGDSALYLCASSETGYQETQYFGPGTRLLVL.

At least ten counts were recorded for this clonotype. The rearrangement links TRBV4-1 to TRBJ1-5; the D is unclear. Per the germline V gene, CDR1 is MGHRA and CDR2 is YSYEKL. Trimming removed 0 bases from V and 0 bases from J, with 6 bases in between. The CDR3 is 15 residues long. The CDR3 DNA reads TGCGCCAGCAGCCAAGACAGGTATAGCAATCAGCCCCAGCATTTT. Translation gives CASSQDRYSNQPQHF.

The V call is TRBV7-2, the J call TRBJ1-4, with 8 bases identical to TRBD1. The CDR3 loop spans 15 amino acids. Germline CDR1 SGHTA, CDR2 FQGNSA. Trimming removed 3 bases from V and 3 bases from J; junction bases left unmatched: 3. The CDR3 loop is CASSLDRAANEKLFF. The CDR3 DNA follows: TGTGCCAGCAGCTTGGACAGGGCGGCTAATGAAAAACTGTTTTTT.

This clonotype was counted between two and nine times. The chain joins TRBV20-1 to TRBJ2-2; D is unresolved. V was clipped by 4 bases and J by 6 bases, with 18 bases between them. Per the germline V gene, CDR1 is DFQATT and CDR2 is SNEGSKA (reference sequence). CDR3 size: 15 residues. CDR3 residues: CSAKGPSRAPGELFF. The CDR3 DNA is TGCAGTGCTAAAGGACCCAGTAGAGCTCCCGGGGAGCTGTTTTTT.

The chain has TRBV7-9 and TRBJ2-3, with TRBD2 matching 13 bases. The J segment lost 6 bases and the V segment lost 2 bases, leaving 5 bases of the junction unmatched. CDR1 and CDR2 from the germline V gene are SEHNR and FQNEAQ (reference sequence). The CDR3 length is 16 residues. The CDR3 reads CASSLRTSGGMDTQYF. The CDR3 nucleotides are TGTGCCAGCAGCTTACGGACTAGCGGGGGCATGGATACGCAGTATTTT.

This clonotype was counted only a few times. The chain couples TRBV2 to TRBJ2-1; D might be TRBD1 or TRBD2, each matching 5 bases. Between the trimmed V and J ends, which lost 7 bases and 2 bases, there was a span of 21 bases. The CDR3 contains 17 residues. The germline gives CDR1 SNHLY, CDR2 FYNNEI. CDR3 nucleotide sequence: TGTGCCAGCAAAAGGGCGGGTTCGGGACCGCCCTACAATGAGCAGTTCTTC. Its translation: CASKRAGSGPPYNEQFF.

V is TRBV10-2 and J is TRBJ2-7; 7 bases align to TRBD2. The germline V gene has CDR1 WSHSY and CDR2 SAAADI. The CDR3 spans 12 residues. V dropped 10 bases and J dropped 6; count of bases not matched to a gene: 9. CDR3 amino acids: CATIGGGSEQYF. The CDR3 nucleotides read TGCGCCACGATAGGCGGGGGTTCCGAGCAGTACTTC.

The chain recombines TRBV6-1 with TRBJ2-2, with D possibly being TRBD1 (6 bases). CDR1 and CDR2 (germline): MNHNS, SASEGT. The CDR3 is 12 amino acids. V was pared by 6 bases and J by 5 bases, with 7 bases between. CDR3 in DNA: TGTGCCAGCAGGGGGGCAACCGGGGAGCTGTTTTTT. Its translation is CASRGATGELFF.

The chain joins TRBV29-1 to TRBJ2-5; TRBD2 might be the D (5 bases). V was clipped by 5 bases and J by 5 bases, with 15 bases between them. The germline V gene encodes CDR1 SQVTM and CDR2 ANQGSEA. The CDR3 spans 13 residues. CDR3 in DNA: TGCAGCGTTTCCGGGAAATCGGGGGAGACCCAGTACTTC. Amino acid sequence: CSVSGKSGETQYF.

This chain links TRBV28 with TRBJ1-2; D gene uncertain. Germline CDR1 reads MDHEN; CDR2 reads SYDVKM. This CDR3 contains 16 residues. Trimming removed 3 bases from V and 5 bases from J, with 19 bases in between. The CDR3 DNA reads as TGTGCCAGCAGTTTTAACGGTGCGGTTTGGGCTTATGGCTACACCTTC. It specifies CASSFNGAVWAYGYTF.

This clonotype was observed many times. This chain links TRBV4-2 with TRBJ2-1; D unresolved. V dropped 0 bases and J dropped 0 bases, with 9 bases sitting between them. The CDR3 spans 16 residues. Germline V gene data show CDR1 as LGHNA and CDR2 as YNFKEQ. The CDR3 sequence is CASSQDRSSSYNEQFF. Written as DNA, the CDR3 is TGTGCCAGCAGCCAAGATAGATCCAGCTCCTACAATGAGCAGTTCTTC.

This clonotype was counted only a few times. The V and J genes are TRBV28 and TRBJ2-7, with 10 bases fitting TRBD1. Germline V gene sequence: CDR1 MDHEN, CDR2 SYDVKM. This CDR3 region has 16 residues. The trim removed 2 bases at V and 0 bases at J, leaving 4 bases unmatched. The CDR3, as DNA: TGTGCCAGCAGTTTACTCGGACAGGGGGGCTCCTACGAGCAGTACTTC. It yields the protein CASSLLGQGGSYEQYF.

This clonotype was recorded many times. The rearrangement links TRBV28 to TRBJ2-4; TRBD1 aligns across 10 bases. The V gene's germline CDR1 is MDHEN and CDR2 SYDVKM. The CDR3 is 12 residues long. The V and J ends lost 7 bases and 9 bases, in that order; junction bases with no gene match: 3. This CDR3 reads CASTTGGSIQYF. The CDR3, as DNA: TGTGCCAGCACGACAGGGGGCTCCATTCAGTACTTC.

This clonotype was recorded many times. The rearrangement uses TRBV12-3 or TRBV12-4 and TRBJ1-6; D is unclear. Trimming took 2 bases from V and 8 from J, leaving 7 bases between them. The CDR3 covers 13 residues. The chain's CDR3 is CASSLRRDSPLHF. CDR3 nucleotide sequence: TGTGCCAGCAGTTTAAGGCGGGATTCACCCCTCCACTTT.

This clonotype was seen a few times. The V call is TRBV7-2, the J call TRBJ2-1; D is uncertain. This CDR3 has 11 residues. Germline V gene data show CDR1 as SGHTA and CDR2 as FQGNSA. V shed 8 bases and J shed 10 bases, with 12 bases lying between them. The CDR3 here is CASRISREQFF. The CDR3 coding sequence is TGTGCCAGCCGGATTTCCCGCGAGCAGTTCTTC.